The 8 T cell receptor beta chains below come from one sample, sequenced in a study of blood T cell repertoires in COVID-19. Here immunoSEQ multiplex PCR was the method, and the copy in TCRdb shows in-frame clones only, minus some. The sample has 150,000 to 170,000 clones; around three quarters are singletons. The sequenced sample consisted of peripheral blood. The receptors were gathered from a man older than 75 with acute or convalescent COVID-19.

The gene calls are TRBV5-4 and TRBJ2-6; D ambiguous. The CDR3 spans 15 residues. Trimming took off 2 bases at V and 1 base at J, with 7 bases between the two ends. CDR1 is SGHNT and CDR2 is YYREEE in the germline V gene (reference sequence). The DNA of the CDR3 is TGTGCCAGCAGCTTACAGATTTCTGGGGCCAACGTCCTGACTTTC. Translation: CASSLQISGANVLTF.

V and J are TRBV24-1 and TRBJ2-4, with D uncertain. Trimming removed 6 bases at V and 2 bases at J, with 7 bases between. The CDR3 is 13 amino acids. Germline V gene data show CDR1 as KGHDR and CDR2 as SFDVKD. For the CDR3, the DNA is TGTGCCACCAGTATACTAACCAAAAACATTCAGTACTTC. Encoded protein: CATSILTKNIQYF.

Only a few counts were recorded for this clone. The chain uses TRBV5-5 and TRBJ2-3, with D uncertain. The CDR3 has 15 residues. Trimming cost V 0 bases and J 2 bases, with 10 bases left between them. Germline CDR1 SGHKS, CDR2 YYEKEE (reference sequence). DNA for the CDR3: TGTGCCAGCAGCTTGGCCGAGCAGGTCACAGATACGCAGTATTTT. It translates to CASSLAEQVTDTQYF.

This clone has a handful of counts. The chain carries TRBV30 and TRBJ2-5; 12 bases map to TRBD1. CDR3 length equals 15 residues. Germline V gives CDR1 GTSNPN, CDR2 SVGIG (reference sequence). The J segment lost 6 bases and the V segment lost 5 bases, leaving 10 bases of the junction unmatched. CDR3 coding DNA: TGTGCCTGGGGGGACAGGGGGCTAAGATTCAAGACCCAGTACTTC. Its protein product is CAWGDRGLRFKTQYF. Supplemented by reference TRBV30 and TRBJ2-5, the full variable domain reads SQTIHQWPATLVQPVGSPLSLECTVEGTSNPNLYWYRQAAGRGLQLLFYSVGIGQISSEVPQNLSASRPQDRQFILSSKKLLLSDSGFYLCAWGDRGLRFKTQYFGPGTRLLVL.

The chain uses TRBV7-9 and TRBJ1-1; no clear D. Trimming took 0 bases from V and 11 from J, leaving 13 bases between them. Germline CDR1 and CDR2: SEHNR and FQNEAQ (reference sequence). This CDR3 comprises 13 residues. The CDR3 coding sequence is TGTGCCAGCAGCTTAGCCCCGGTGCCCGTGGCTTTCTTT. Encoded protein: CASSLAPVPVAFF. Supplemented by reference TRBV7-9 and TRBJ1-1, the full variable domain reads DTGVSQNPRHKITKRGQNVTFRCDPISEHNRLYWYRQTLGQGPEFLTYFQNEAQLEKSRLLSDRFSAERPKGSFSTLEIQRTEQGDSAMYLCASSLAPVPVAFFGQGTRLTVV.

V gene TRBV18 combines with J gene TRBJ1-4; D is ambiguous. Trimming removed 4 bases at V and 8 bases at J, with 11 bases between. The CDR3 has 13 amino acids. Germline values: CDR1 KGHSH, CDR2 LQKENI. In DNA form, the CDR3 reads TGTGCCAGCTCACGAGCTCAAGCCGAAAAACTGTTTTTT. Translating it yields CASSRAQAEKLFF.

The CDR3, as DNA: TGTGCCAGCAGCCCTGACACGACAGTCGAGCAGTACGTC. Translation: CASSPDTTVEQYV. The chain recombines TRBV7-9 with TRBJ2-7; D is perhaps TRBD1 (5 bases). Trimming stripped 5 bases from V and 6 bases from J, with 14 bases between. This CDR3 region has 13 residues. Germline assignment: CDR1 SEHNR and CDR2 FQNEAQ (reference sequence).

The genes are TRBV3-1 (or the pseudogene TRBV3-2) and TRBJ1-2; the D gene is possibly TRBD1 (5 bases). The CDR3 sequence is 14 residues long. Per germline, CDR1 LGHDT and CDR2 YNNKEL (reference sequence). V was trimmed by 1 base and J by 6 bases, leaving 12 bases between them. CDR3 loop: CASSQGVRVNGYTF. CDR3 nucleotide sequence: TGTGCCAGCAGCCAAGGGGTCAGGGTTAATGGCTACACCTTC.